This T cell receptor (beta chain) comes out of a study of blood T cell repertoires in COVID-19. Study summary: Spain, Italy and the United States supplied samples that represented acute and convalescent COVID-19. From T cells, B-cell-depleted T cells, or PBMCs came the material, which was cDNA or gDNA.

V lost 0 bases and J 1 base, leaving 26 bases between the germline ends. Germline V CDR1 and CDR2: SGHRS, YFSETQ. This CDR3 comprises 20 residues. Original processing methods: It was from reference gene primer amplification that nucleated cell counts were estimated. This table comes from immunoSEQ multiplex PCR, and its TCRdb copy is limited to in-frame clones, with some not included. D and trimming were read from the DNA, whereas the V and J calls and clone size are those reported in that table. Of about 150,000 clones listed, about 90% are singletons. The sequencing input was peripheral blood. The chain joins TRBV5-1 to TRBJ2-7, with D maybe TRBD1 (6 bases). The TCR was taken from a man aged 50 to 60 with acute or convalescent COVID-19. CDR3 sequence reads: CASSLDPGAILLTFSYEQYF. CDR3 nucleotides: TGCGCCAGCAGCTTGGATCCAGGGGCAATATTACTTACTTTTTCCTACGAGCAGTACTTC.